This T cell receptor (beta chain) was profiled in a study of T cells in localized non-small cell lung cancer. Study-wide results and limits: It was uninvolved adjacent lung that showed the highest T cell clonality, exceeding tumor. Among blood samples, higher T cell density accompanied longer overall survival.

Remarks on this clone: Its antigen is not known.

The CDR3 runs to 13 residues. CDR1 and CDR2 from the germline V gene are SGHTA and FQGNSA. Trimming left V 7 bases short and J 2 bases short, with 9 bases between. Using immunoSEQ multiplex PCR, the repertoire was profiled, and TCRdb retains in-frame clones only, with some absent. The sample shows 45,000 to 65,000 clones, roughly 90% of them seen only once. This TCR came from a man between 40 and 69 years old with stage I squamous cell lung carcinoma. The input for sequencing was peripheral blood, taken before any cancer treatment. J is TRBJ2-1 and V is TRBV7-2; no clear D. In nucleotides, the CDR3 is TGTGCCAGCACACCCGGCCCCTACAATGAGCAGTTCTTC. This sequence encodes CASTPGPYNEQFF. Drawing the rest from reference TRBV7-2 and TRBJ2-1, the complete variable domain is GAGVSQSPSNKVTEKGKDVELRCDPISGHTALYWYRQSLGQGLEFLIYFQGNSAPDKSGLPSDRFSAERTGGSVSTLTIQRTQQEDSAVYLCASTPGPYNEQFFGPGTRLTVL.